This T cell receptor beta chain appears in the sequencing data of a study of cytomegalovirus exposure and HLA in healthy donors. Amplification used 60 Vbeta primers and 13 Jbeta primers. Measured with immunoSEQ multiplex PCR; TCRdb has only the in-frame clones, and not every one. This table has some 90,000 clones, approximately 72% appearing once. This clone was observed many times. Additional DNA sequences in this sample encode the identical CDR3. CDR3 size: 13 residues. The V end lost 3 bases, the J end lost 1 base, and 6 bases lay between the germline ends. Per germline, CDR1 WSHSY and CDR2 SAAADI. The rearrangement links TRBV10-2 to TRBJ1-1; D is possibly TRBD1 (6 bases). The clonotype originates from a woman in her thirties or forties in good health and CMV-seronegative. The sequenced sample consisted of PBMCs. The CDR3 protein is CASSDRGNTEAFF. CDR3 DNA sequence: TGCGCCAGCAGTGACAGGGGGAACACTGAAGCTTTCTTT.